The clone carrying this TCR beta chain was seen a single time. Its antigen is still unknown. Vbeta (60) and Jbeta (13) primers were used in the PCR. TCRdb keeps only in-frame clones here, not all; method: immunoSEQ multiplex PCR. The top ten hold 2.5% to 3% of the sample, which has over 90,000 clones, around four fifths seen once. This record belongs to a study of cytomegalovirus exposure and HLA in healthy donors. Points from the study as a whole: Fewer N-insertions (relative to the approximately 670-donor mean) were reportedly seen in an Asian-associated ancestry cluster in a later analysis. DRB1 showed the most TCR associations and HLA-C the fewest in a later analysis, as rates varied by HLA locus. Later analysis suggested links between common viral pathogens and several top significant clusters.

The TCR sequence derives from a man between 35 and 55 years old in good health and CMV-seronegative. Material: PBMCs.

CDR3 DNA: TGTGCCAGCAGTTTTCCCCCAGGAAGCAGAGCTACGCAGTATTTT. Protein: CASSFPPGSRATQYF. The chain couples TRBV28 to TRBJ2-3; D is unclear. CDR3 length: 15 residues. Germline V gene lookup returns CDR1 MDHEN and CDR2 SYDVKM. Trimming removed 3 bases at V and 8 bases at J, with 18 bases between.